These 31 T cell receptor beta chains share one sample of origin, sequenced in a study of OX40 agonist ivuxolimab in advanced cancers. This table comes from immunoSEQ multiplex PCR, and its TCRdb copy is limited to in-frame clones, with some not included. The sample consists of almost 45,000 clones, over 75% of them appearing once. This specimen consisted of CD4+ or CD8+ T cells sorted from blood, obtained in a trial of the OX40 agonist ivuxolimab. All receptors come from an adult with an advanced solid tumor such as melanoma, head and neck, liver or kidney cancer.

This chain uses TRBV5-1 with TRBJ1-2, with D perhaps TRBD1 (5 bases). The CDR3 extends over 11 amino acids. Trimming removed 3 bases at V and 8 bases at J, with 8 bases between. The germline V gene has CDR1 SGHRS and CDR2 YFSETQ. The CDR3 sequence: CASSSEGGYTF. The CDR3, as DNA: TGCGCCAGCAGCTCGGAGGGGGGCTACACCTTC.

This clone showed up many times. The chain recombines TRBV6-1 with TRBJ1-1, with 8 bases lining up with TRBD1. This CDR3 is built from 13 residues. CDR1 is MNHNS and CDR2 is SASEGT in the germline V gene. The V segment lost 4 bases and the J segment 7 bases; nucleotides outside the gene matches: 5. CDR3 DNA: TGTGCCAGCAGTGCCGGGACAGGAGGTGAAGCTTTCTTT. It is translated as CASSAGTGGEAFF.

The rearrangement joins TRBV18 to TRBJ2-3; perhaps TRBD1 as D (5 bases). V dropped 1 base and J dropped 2 bases, with 19 bases sitting between them. Germline CDR1 reads KGHSH; CDR2 reads LQKENI. The CDR3 is made up of 18 amino acids. The CDR3 DNA reads as TGTGCCAGCTCACCACTAGTAGCCAGGGAAGATCCCACAGATACGCAGTATTTT. This codes for CASSPLVAREDPTDTQYF.

V gene TRBV9 combines with J gene TRBJ2-5; 8 bases map to TRBD2. The CDR3 has 14 residues. CDR1 and CDR2 from the germline V gene are SGDLS and YYNGEE. V lost 7 bases to trimming and J lost 2 bases; unmatched junction nucleotides: 7. CDR3 region: CASGPGTRQETQYF. The CDR3 nucleotides are TGTGCCAGCGGCCCCGGGACTAGACAAGAGACCCAGTACTTC.

This clone has a handful of counts. This chain joins TRBV9 and TRBJ2-5, with 10 bases identical to TRBD1. The V gene end was trimmed by 4 bases and the J gene end by 5 bases; junction bases not matched to a gene: 8. Germline-derived CDR1 and CDR2 are SGDLS and YYNGEE. There are 15 residues in the CDR3. CDR3 region: CASSPGTGVRETQYF. In DNA form, the CDR3 reads TGTGCCAGCAGCCCGGGGACAGGGGTTCGGGAGACCCAGTACTTC.

This clone was seen a handful of times. At one of its ends the junction is not consistent with the germline gene, which may arise from a read error. V usage is TRBV19 and J usage is TRBJ1-1; a possible D gene is TRBD1 (5 bases). Per the germline V gene, CDR1 is LNHDA and CDR2 is SQIVND (reference sequence). This CDR3 comprises 11 residues. This chain's CDR3 is CASSYGTPQVF. CDR3 coding DNA: TGTGCCAGTAGTTACGGGACTCCTCAAGTCTTT.

The V call is TRBV18, the J call TRBJ1-2; 7 bases map to TRBD1. Germline CDR1 reads KGHSH; CDR2 reads LQKENI. There are 13 residues in the CDR3. V trimming: 5 bases; J trimming: 3 bases; junction bases outside the gene matches: 3. CDR3 nucleotide sequence: TGTGCCAGCTCAGGACAGGAGGACTATGGCTACACCTTC. It specifies CASSGQEDYGYTF.

The chain couples TRBV11-1 to TRBJ1-2; possibly TRBD1 for D (5 bases). Germline CDR1 reads SGHAT; CDR2 reads FQDESV (reference sequence). The CDR3 is 16 amino acids. V dropped 0 bases and J dropped 6 bases, with 17 bases sitting between them. DNA for the CDR3: TGTGCCAGCAGCTTAGCCCCGCTTGTGGGGCCGGATGGCTACACCTTC. Translating it yields CASSLAPLVGPDGYTF.

This clone has more than one count but fewer than ten. J is TRBJ2-7 and V is TRBV10-2; 8 bases are shared with TRBD1. The CDR3 consists of 14 residues. CDR1 and CDR2 from the germline V gene are WSHSY and SAAADI. With 3 bases clipped from V and 2 bases from J, the junction kept 3 bases outside the gene matches. CDR3 nucleotides: TGCGCCAGCAGTGAAGGACAGGGCCCCTACGAGCAGTACGTC. Translating it yields CASSEGQGPYEQYV.

The chain links TRBV28 to TRBJ2-3; D possibly corresponds to TRBD2 (6 bases). This CDR3 has 16 residues. The V end was cut by 6 bases, the J end by 6 bases, with 22 bases between. Germline V gives CDR1 MDHEN, CDR2 SYDVKM. The CDR3 loop reads CASSSRDLTLWDTQYF. Here the CDR3 DNA reads TGTGCCAGCAGCTCGCGGGACCTGACTTTATGGGATACGCAGTATTTT.

V and J are TRBV9 and TRBJ1-1; tentative D call: TRBD1 (6 bases). The CDR3 has 14 amino acids. V was shortened by 4 bases and J by 5 bases, with 15 bases between the two germline ends. CDR1 and CDR2 from the germline V gene are SGDLS and YYNGEE. CDR3: CASSPSGAGTEAFF. CDR3 nucleotides: TGTGCCAGCAGCCCCTCGGGGGCCGGAACTGAAGCTTTCTTT.

The chain recombines TRBV19 with TRBJ2-2; no clear D. Germline CDR1 reads LNHDA; CDR2 reads SQIVND (reference sequence). This CDR3 region has 13 residues. The germline V and J ends were trimmed by 1 base and 4 bases, with 4 bases remaining between them. CDR3 sequence (DNA): TGTGCCAGTAGTATAGTCCCCACCGGGGAGCTGTTTTTT. It encodes CASSIVPTGELFF.

CDR3 loop: CASSQDGGDTEAFF. The CDR3 DNA follows: TGCGCCAGCAGCCAAGATGGAGGGGACACTGAAGCTTTCTTT. The rearrangement joins TRBV4-1 to TRBJ1-1, with a possible D match to TRBD1 (5 bases). CDR3 length: 14 amino acids. Trimming cost V 0 bases and J 3 bases, with 8 bases left between them. The germline gives CDR1 MGHRA, CDR2 YSYEKL.

The J gene is TRBJ2-7, the V gene TRBV5-4, with D perhaps given as TRBD1 or TRBD2 (6 bases each). The CDR3 covers 15 residues. Germline V CDR1 and CDR2: SGHNT, YYREEE (reference sequence). V gave up 0 bases and J gave up 6 bases, with 16 bases separating them. CDR3 bases: TGTGCCAGCAGCTTGGAATGGGGGGCTATGAGCGAGCAGTACTTC. Residues: CASSLEWGAMSEQYF.

This chain's CDR3 is CASSLGLESPDTQYF. Written as DNA, the CDR3 is TGTGCCAGCAGTTTGGGACTAGAGTCCCCAGATACGCAGTATTTT. This chain uses TRBV6-6 with TRBJ2-3; TRBD2 matches 8 bases. With 4 bases clipped from V and 4 bases from J, the junction kept 7 bases outside the gene matches. This CDR3 contains 15 residues. Germline CDR1 and CDR2: MNHNY and SVGAGI (reference sequence).

The chain is built from TRBV28 and TRBJ1-3; 7 positions agree with TRBD1. CDR1 and CDR2 (germline): MDHEN, SYDVKM. V was clipped by 5 bases and J by 3 bases; unmatched bases: 4. The CDR3 extends over 14 amino acids. Here the CDR3 reads CASSPTGVGNTIYF. CDR3 sequence (DNA): TGTGCCAGCAGTCCTACAGGGGTTGGAAACACCATATATTTT. The full variable domain, completed using reference TRBV28 and TRBJ1-3, is DVKVTQSSRYLVKRTGEKVFLECVQDMDHENMFWYRQDPGLGLRLIYFSYDVKMKEKGDIPEGYSVSREKKERFSLILESASTNQTSMYLCASSPTGVGNTIYFGEGSWLTVV.

The rearrangement links TRBV7-9 to TRBJ2-7; TRBD1 agrees at 7 bases. The V segment lost 5 bases and the J segment 4 bases; nucleotides outside the gene matches: 5. Germline V gene data show CDR1 as SEHNR and CDR2 as FQNEAQ (reference sequence). The CDR3 loop spans 13 amino acids. The CDR3 sequence: CASSSRDSYEQYV. CDR3 DNA: TGTGCCAGCAGCAGCCGGGACAGTTACGAGCAGTACGTC.

The chain links TRBV4-2 to TRBJ2-5, with TRBD1 identical over 11 bases. With 3 bases clipped from V and 5 bases from J, the junction kept 8 bases outside the gene matches. Germline V gene sequence: CDR1 LGHNA, CDR2 YNFKEQ. This CDR3 has 16 amino acids. CDR3 in DNA: TGTGCCAGCAGCCATCTCCCGGGACAGGGGGGGGAGACCCAGTACTTC. This sequence encodes CASSHLPGQGGETQYF.

This clone has just a few counts. J is TRBJ1-6 and V is TRBV28; no clear D gene. The germline V gene encodes CDR1 MDHEN and CDR2 SYDVKM. V shed 2 bases and J shed 2 bases, with 4 bases lying between them. This CDR3 region has 14 residues. The CDR3: CASSLRAYNSPLHF. The CDR3 nucleotides are TGTGCCAGCAGTTTAAGGGCCTATAATTCACCCCTCCACTTT.

The chain is built from TRBV10-3 and TRBJ1-1; D ambiguous. Trimming took off 2 bases at V and 6 bases at J, with 13 bases between the two ends. CDR3 size: 14 residues. Germline CDR1 reads ENHRY; CDR2 reads SYGVKD. CDR3 protein: CAISEGGNGAEAFF. DNA for the CDR3: TGTGCCATCAGTGAGGGAGGGAATGGCGCTGAAGCTTTCTTT.

The V gene is TRBV6-5, the J gene TRBJ1-1, with D maybe TRBD1 (6 bases). V lost 2 bases, J lost 5 bases, and 12 bases lay in between. This CDR3 is 14 amino acids long. CDR1 MNHEY and CDR2 SVGAGI come from the germline V gene. CDR3 nucleotides: TGTGCCAGCAGTTACGGGGGGGCGGGTACTGAAGCTTTCTTT. This encodes CASSYGGAGTEAFF.

The V gene is TRBV27, the J gene TRBJ2-7; D gene unclear. The V and J ends lost 3 bases and 3 bases respectively, with 9 bases between them. Looked up from germline, CDR1 is MNHEY and CDR2 is SMNVEV (reference sequence). The CDR3 spans 13 residues. The CDR3 DNA sequence: TGTGCCAGCAGTTTCGGCGACAACTACGAGCAGTACTTC. Its protein is CASSFGDNYEQYF.

V and J are TRBV10-3 and TRBJ2-3; 9 bases fit TRBD2. Germline loops: CDR1 ENHRY, CDR2 SYGVKD. This CDR3 is built from 18 residues. Unmatched junction bases numbered 7, after V lost 0 bases and J lost 0 bases. The CDR3 region has the DNA TGTGCCATCAGTGAGTCGTGGTTGGCGGGGGGGAGCACAGATACGCAGTATTTT. Encoded protein: CAISESWLAGGSTDTQYF.

This chain uses TRBV4-2 with TRBJ2-5; D may be TRBD1 (6 bases). Per germline, CDR1 LGHNA and CDR2 YNFKEQ. The CDR3 has 15 residues. V shed 3 bases and J shed 5 bases, with 16 bases lying between them. The CDR3 DNA reads TGTGCCAGCAGCCAGACCACAGGGACCCAGGAGACCCAGTACTTC. Protein sequence: CASSQTTGTQETQYF.

This clone was counted a single time. This chain links TRBV10-1 with TRBJ1-3; D uncertain. Trimming left V 0 bases short and J 0 bases short, with 18 bases between. Germline assignment: CDR1 WNHNN and CDR2 SYGVQD (reference sequence). CDR3 length: 19 residues. The CDR3 here is CASSESYVPSGSSGNTIYF. DNA for the CDR3: TGCGCCAGCAGTGAGTCATATGTTCCATCGGGGAGCTCTGGAAACACCATATATTTT.

J is TRBJ1-5 and V is TRBV27, with D possibly TRBD1 on 6 matching bases. The CDR3 totals 16 residues. Trimming removed 1 base at V and 2 bases at J, with 12 bases between. Germline V lookup: CDR1 MNHEY, CDR2 SMNVEV (reference sequence). The CDR3 DNA follows: TGTGCCAGCAGTTTATTGGCAGGGGCCGGCAATCAGCCCCAGCATTTT. Translated: CASSLLAGAGNQPQHF.

The chain employs TRBV28 and TRBJ2-6; D is undetermined. Germline lookup yields CDR1 MDHEN and CDR2 SYDVKM. The CDR3 has 14 amino acids. Trimming removed 8 bases at V and 2 bases at J, with 10 bases between. The CDR3 sequence: CASSAAAGANVLTF. Written as DNA, the CDR3 is TGTGCCAGCTCTGCGGCTGCTGGGGCCAACGTCCTGACTTTC. The variable domain in full, completed from reference TRBV28 and TRBJ2-6, reads DVKVTQSSRYLVKRTGEKVFLECVQDMDHENMFWYRQDPGLGLRLIYFSYDVKMKEKGDIPEGYSVSREKKERFSLILESASTNQTSMYLCASSAAAGANVLTFGAGSRLTVL.

The V call is TRBV6-1, the J call TRBJ1-2, with a weak D call TRBD1 (6 bases). Germline lookup yields CDR1 MNHNS and CDR2 SASEGT. Trimming cost V 8 bases and J 6 bases, with 10 bases left between them. The CDR3 has 11 residues. CDR3 sequence reads: CASQQGNGYTF. CDR3 nucleotide sequence: TGTGCCAGCCAACAGGGAAATGGCTACACCTTC.

This clone was detected only a few times. The chain couples TRBV9 to TRBJ1-1, with D unresolved. V lost 4 bases to trimming and J lost 0 bases, with 10 bases between them. The CDR3 runs 14 residues. The germline V gene encodes CDR1 SGDLS and CDR2 YYNGEE. The CDR3 protein is CASSPPNLNTEAFF. In DNA, the CDR3 is TGTGCCAGCAGCCCCCCGAACCTGAACACTGAAGCTTTCTTT. Using reference TRBV9 and TRBJ1-1 for the parts outside the CDR3, the full variable domain is DSGVTQTPKHLITATGQRVTLRCSPRSGDLSVYWYQQSLDQGLQFLIQYYNGEERAKGNILERFSAQQFPDLHSELNLSSLELGDSALYFCASSPPNLNTEAFFGQGTRLTVV.

V usage is TRBV28 and J usage is TRBJ2-1; 7 bases align to TRBD2. Germline-derived CDR1 and CDR2 are MDHEN and SYDVKM. This CDR3 comprises 15 residues. V shed 6 bases and J 3 bases; nucleotides not matched to a gene: 8. The CDR3 bases are TGTGCCAGCAGCAGGAGCGGGGCTAGCTACAATGAGCAGTTCTTC. Protein sequence: CASSRSGASYNEQFF.

The J gene is TRBJ2-7, the V gene TRBV4-1; 8 nucleotides agree with TRBD2. Germline CDR1 reads MGHRA; CDR2 reads YSYEKL. The CDR3 has 14 residues. V dropped 1 base and J dropped 2; count of bases not matched to a gene: 1. This CDR3 reads CASSQAGGAYEQYF. CDR3 sequence (DNA): TGCGCCAGCAGCCAAGCGGGGGGGGCCTACGAGCAGTACTTC.